Many counts were recorded for the clone carrying this T cell receptor (beta chain). Its antigen is not identified. CDR3 length equals 15 residues. Germline V CDR1 and CDR2: MNHEY, SVGAGI. The V and J ends lost 2 bases and 5 bases respectively, with 13 bases between them. The sample comes from a study of blood T cells in healthy people across ages. General study findings and limits: The unsorted PBMCs prevented any conclusive comparison of naive versus antigen-experienced cells. In older individuals, TCR beta diversity per million T cells was lower, falling roughly linearly with age. Considered underestimates were the diversity estimates obtained from one million T cells.

The use of a sample-barcoded 5' primer and a J-beta primer mix characterized a second PCR of about 6 to 11 cycles. Using its own MiXCR run on the 5' RACE reads, TCRdb lists one record per CDR3 protein. The sample includes more than 800,000 distinct CDR3 sequences, 29% of them seen just once. This clonotype originated in a woman aged 80 or over in good health. Sequencing used blood. The V call is TRBV6-5, the J call TRBJ2-1; D may be TRBD1 or TRBD2 (6 bases each). The CDR3 spells CASSYPPGADNEQFF. Written as DNA, the CDR3 is TGTGCCAGCAGTTACCCGCCGGGGGCTGACAATGAGCAGTTCTTC.